This section outlines one T cell receptor (beta chain) sequence together with its context. Its matching antigen is unknown. These data originate in a study of STAT5B mutations in CD4+ large granular lymphocyte leukemia. Study observations and caveats: Compared with healthy controls (2/35), patient top clones favored TRBV06 (8/27).

Assay: immunoSEQ multiplex PCR; the TCRdb copy retains only in-frame clones and omits some. The sample has 20,000 or so clones, about 75% seen once. Germline V gene data show CDR1 as MNHEY and CDR2 as SMNVEV (reference sequence). The CDR3 is 15 amino acids. V lost 4 bases, J lost 11 bases, and 12 bases stayed unmatched. Sequencing was done on a sample of CD4+ T cells from blood buffy coats. The sequence was obtained from a human donor in good health. The V gene is TRBV27, the J gene TRBJ1-4; 8 positions match TRBD1. The CDR3 region has the DNA TGTGCCAGCAGTTCAAGGTCAGGGGGCGCGTGGAAACTGTTTTTT. This translates into CASSSRSGGAWKLFF.